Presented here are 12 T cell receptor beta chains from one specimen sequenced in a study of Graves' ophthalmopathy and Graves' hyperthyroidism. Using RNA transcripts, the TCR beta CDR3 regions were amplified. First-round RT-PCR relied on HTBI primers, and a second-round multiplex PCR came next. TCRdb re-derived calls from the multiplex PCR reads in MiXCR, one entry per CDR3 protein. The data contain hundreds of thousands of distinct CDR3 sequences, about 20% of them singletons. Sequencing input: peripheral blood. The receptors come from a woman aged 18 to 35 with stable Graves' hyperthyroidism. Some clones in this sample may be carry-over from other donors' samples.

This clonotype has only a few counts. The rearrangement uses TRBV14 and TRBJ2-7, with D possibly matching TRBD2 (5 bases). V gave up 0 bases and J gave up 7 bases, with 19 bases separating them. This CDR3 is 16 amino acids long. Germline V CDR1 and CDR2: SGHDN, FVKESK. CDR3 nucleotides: TGTGCCAGCAGCCAAGATCTTATCTATAGGACTCAAGAGCAGTACTTC. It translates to CASSQDLIYRTQEQYF.

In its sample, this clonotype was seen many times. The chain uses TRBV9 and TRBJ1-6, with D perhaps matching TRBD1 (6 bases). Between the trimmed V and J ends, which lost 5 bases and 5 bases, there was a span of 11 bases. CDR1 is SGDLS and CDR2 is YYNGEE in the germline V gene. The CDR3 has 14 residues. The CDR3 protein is CASSTNRDNSPLHF. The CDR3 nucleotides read TGTGCCAGCAGTACAAACAGGGATAATTCACCCCTCCACTTT.

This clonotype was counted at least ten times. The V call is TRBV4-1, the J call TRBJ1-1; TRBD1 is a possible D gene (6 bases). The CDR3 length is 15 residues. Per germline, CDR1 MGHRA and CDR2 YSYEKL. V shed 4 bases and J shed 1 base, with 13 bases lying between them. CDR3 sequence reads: CASSRTGGSNTEAFF. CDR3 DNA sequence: TGCGCCAGCAGCCGAACTGGGGGCTCGAACACTGAAGCTTTCTTT.

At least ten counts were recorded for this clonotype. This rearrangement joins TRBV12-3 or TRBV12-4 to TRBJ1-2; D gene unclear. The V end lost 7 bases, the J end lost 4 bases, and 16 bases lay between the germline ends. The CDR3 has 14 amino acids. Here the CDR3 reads CASTYGMLPYGYTF. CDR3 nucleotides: TGTGCCAGCACTTACGGCATGTTACCCTATGGCTACACCTTC.

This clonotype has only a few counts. CDR3 DNA: TGTGCCAGCGCCGGACAGGTTTATCAGCCCCAGCATTTT. It specifies CASAGQVYQPQHF. V and J are TRBV6-1 and TRBJ1-5; 7 bases line up with TRBD1. From germline, CDR1 is MNHNS and CDR2 SASEGT. After removal of 8 bases from V and 5 bases from J, the junction contained 6 bases not matched to a gene. The CDR3 consists of 13 residues.

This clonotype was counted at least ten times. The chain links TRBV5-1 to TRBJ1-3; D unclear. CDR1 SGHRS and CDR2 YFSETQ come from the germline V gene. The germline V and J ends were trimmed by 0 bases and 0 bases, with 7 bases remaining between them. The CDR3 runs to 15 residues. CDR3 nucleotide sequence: TGCGCCAGCAGCTTGGGGACGTACTCTGGAAACACCATATATTTT. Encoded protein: CASSLGTYSGNTIYF.

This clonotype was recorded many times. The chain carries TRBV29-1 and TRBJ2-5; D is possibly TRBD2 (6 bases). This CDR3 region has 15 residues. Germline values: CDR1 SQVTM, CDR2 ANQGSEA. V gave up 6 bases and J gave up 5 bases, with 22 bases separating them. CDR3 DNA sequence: TGCAGCGTCCACGTGAACGCGGCCGGAGGGGAGACCCAGTACTTC. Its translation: CSVHVNAAGGETQYF. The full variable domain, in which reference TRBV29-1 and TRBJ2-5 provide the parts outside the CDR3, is SAVISQKPSRDICQRGTSLTIQCQVDSQVTMMFWYRQQPGQSLTLIATANQGSEATYESGFVIDKFPISRPNLTFSTLTVSNMSPEDSSIYLCSVHVNAAGGETQYFGPGTRLLVL.

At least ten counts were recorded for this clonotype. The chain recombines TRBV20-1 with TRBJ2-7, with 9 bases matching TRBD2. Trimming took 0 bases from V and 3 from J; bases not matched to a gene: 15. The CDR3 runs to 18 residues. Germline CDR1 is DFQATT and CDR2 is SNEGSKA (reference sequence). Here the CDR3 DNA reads TGCAGTGCTAGAGATGGATCCGGGCTAGCGGGATACAACTACGAGCAGTACTTC. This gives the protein CSARDGSGLAGYNYEQYF.

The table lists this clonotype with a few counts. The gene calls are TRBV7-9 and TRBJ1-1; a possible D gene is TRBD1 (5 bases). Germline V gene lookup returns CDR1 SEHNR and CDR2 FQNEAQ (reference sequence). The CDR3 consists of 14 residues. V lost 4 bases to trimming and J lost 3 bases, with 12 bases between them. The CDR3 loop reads CASSSVWGYTEAFF. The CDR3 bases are TGTGCCAGCAGCTCGGTGTGGGGCTACACTGAAGCTTTCTTT.

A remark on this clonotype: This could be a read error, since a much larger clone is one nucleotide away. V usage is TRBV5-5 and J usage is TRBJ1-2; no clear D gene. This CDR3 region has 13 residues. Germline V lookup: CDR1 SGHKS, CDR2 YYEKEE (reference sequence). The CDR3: CASSLDINYGYSF. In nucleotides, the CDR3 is TGTGCCAGCAGCTTGGACATAAACTATGGCTACAGCTTC.

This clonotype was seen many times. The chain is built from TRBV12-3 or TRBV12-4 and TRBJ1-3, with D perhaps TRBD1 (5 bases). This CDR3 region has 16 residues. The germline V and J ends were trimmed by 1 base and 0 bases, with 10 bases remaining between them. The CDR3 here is CASSLGPGTSGNTIYF. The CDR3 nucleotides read TGTGCCAGCAGTTTAGGGCCGGGGACCTCTGGAAACACCATATATTTT.

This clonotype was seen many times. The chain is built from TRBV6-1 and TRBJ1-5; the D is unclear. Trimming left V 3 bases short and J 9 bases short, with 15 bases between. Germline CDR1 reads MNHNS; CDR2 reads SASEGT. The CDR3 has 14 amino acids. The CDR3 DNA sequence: TGTGCCAGCAGTGACAACGGCCAGCCTGGGCCCCAGCATTTT. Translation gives CASSDNGQPGPQHF.